This paragraph reports one T cell receptor (beta chain). This CDR3 is built from 11 residues. CDR1 MNHEY and CDR2 SVGAGI come from the germline V gene. V lost 7 bases and J lost 6, with 9 bases in between. The entry originates in a study of control samples from healthy donors and cancer patients. Here immunoSEQ multiplex PCR was the method, and the copy in TCRdb shows in-frame clones only, minus some. The data hold about 12,000 clones, with approximately 95% observed a single time. Input material: PBMCs. The sequence was collected from a man in his 70s with head and neck cancer. The J gene is TRBJ1-1, the V gene TRBV6-5; no firm D call. The CDR3 DNA reads as TGTGCCAGCATTCTGGCCTCTGAAGCTTTCTTT. Its translation is CASILASEAFF.